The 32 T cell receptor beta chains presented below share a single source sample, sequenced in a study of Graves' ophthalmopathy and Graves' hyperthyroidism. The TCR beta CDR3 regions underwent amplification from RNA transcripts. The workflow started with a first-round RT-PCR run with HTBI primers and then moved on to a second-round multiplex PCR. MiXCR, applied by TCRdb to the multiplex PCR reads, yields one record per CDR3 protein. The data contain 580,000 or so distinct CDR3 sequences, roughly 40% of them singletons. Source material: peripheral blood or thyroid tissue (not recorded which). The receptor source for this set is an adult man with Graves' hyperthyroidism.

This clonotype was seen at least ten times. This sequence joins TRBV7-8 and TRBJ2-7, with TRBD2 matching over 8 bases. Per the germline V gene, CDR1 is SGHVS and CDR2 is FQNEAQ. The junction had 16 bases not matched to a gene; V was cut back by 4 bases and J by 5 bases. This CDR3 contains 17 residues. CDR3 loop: CASSSHRVRAGADEQYF. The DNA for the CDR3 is TGTGCCAGCAGCTCCCACAGGGTGCGAGCGGGAGCGGACGAGCAGTACTTC.

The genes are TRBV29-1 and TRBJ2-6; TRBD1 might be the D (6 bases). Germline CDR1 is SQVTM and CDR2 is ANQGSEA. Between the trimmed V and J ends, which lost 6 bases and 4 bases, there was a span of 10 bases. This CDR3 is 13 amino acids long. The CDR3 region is CSVTGTGANVLTF. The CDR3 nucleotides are TGCAGCGTCACCGGGACAGGGGCCAACGTCCTGACTTTC.

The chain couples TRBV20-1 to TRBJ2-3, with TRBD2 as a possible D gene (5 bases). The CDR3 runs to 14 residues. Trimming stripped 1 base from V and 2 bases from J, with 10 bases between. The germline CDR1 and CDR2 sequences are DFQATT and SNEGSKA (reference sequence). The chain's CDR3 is CSARVPADTDTQYF. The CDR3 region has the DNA TGCAGTGCTAGAGTTCCAGCGGACACAGATACGCAGTATTTT.

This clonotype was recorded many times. The CDR3 protein is CASSSSRGLGEAETQYF. Here the CDR3 DNA reads TGTGCCAGCAGTTCCTCCCGGGGGTTGGGGGAGGCAGAGACCCAGTACTTC. This chain uses TRBV7-9 with TRBJ2-5, with D possibly TRBD2 on 6 matching bases. V lost 6 bases, J lost 4 bases, and 24 bases lay in between. The CDR3 covers 17 residues. Per the germline V gene, CDR1 is SEHNR and CDR2 is FQNEAQ (reference sequence).

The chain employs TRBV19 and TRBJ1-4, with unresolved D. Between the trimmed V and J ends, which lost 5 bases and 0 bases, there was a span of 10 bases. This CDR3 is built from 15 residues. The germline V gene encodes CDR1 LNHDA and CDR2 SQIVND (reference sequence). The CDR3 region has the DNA TGTGCCAGTAGTCCGAACCCTCCAACTAATGAAAAACTGTTTTTT. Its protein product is CASSPNPPTNEKLFF.

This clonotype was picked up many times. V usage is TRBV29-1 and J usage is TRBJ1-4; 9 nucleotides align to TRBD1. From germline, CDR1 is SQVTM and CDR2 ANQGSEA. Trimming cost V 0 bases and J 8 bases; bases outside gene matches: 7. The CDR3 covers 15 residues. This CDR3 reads CSVEDPGQGREKLFF. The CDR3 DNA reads TGCAGCGTTGAAGATCCGGGACAGGGAAGAGAAAAACTGTTTTTT.

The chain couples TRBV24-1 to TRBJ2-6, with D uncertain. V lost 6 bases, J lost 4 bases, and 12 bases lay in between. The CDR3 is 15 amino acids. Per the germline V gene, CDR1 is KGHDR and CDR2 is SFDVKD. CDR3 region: CATSPTQYGANVLTF. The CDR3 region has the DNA TGTGCCACCAGTCCGACCCAATACGGGGCCAACGTCCTGACTTTC.

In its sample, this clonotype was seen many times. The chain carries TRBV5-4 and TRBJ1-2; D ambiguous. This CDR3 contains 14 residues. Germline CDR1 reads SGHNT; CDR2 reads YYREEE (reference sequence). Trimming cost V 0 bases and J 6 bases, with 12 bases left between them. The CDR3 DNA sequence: TGTGCCAGCAGCTTGGATAGCAATTCCAATGGCTACACCTTC. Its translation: CASSLDSNSNGYTF. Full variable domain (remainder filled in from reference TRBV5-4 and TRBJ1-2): ETGVTQSPTHLIKTRGQQVTLRCSSQSGHNTVSWYQQALGQGPQFIFQYYREEENGRGNFPPRFSGLQFPNYSSELNVNALELDDSALYLCASSLDSNSNGYTFGSGTRLTVV.

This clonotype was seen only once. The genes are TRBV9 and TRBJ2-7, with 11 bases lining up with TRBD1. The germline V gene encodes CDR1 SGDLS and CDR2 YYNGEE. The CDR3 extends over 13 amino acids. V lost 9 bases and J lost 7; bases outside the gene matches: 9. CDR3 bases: TGTGCCAACGCCCGGGACAGGGGGTATGAGCAGTACTTC. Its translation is CANARDRGYEQYF.

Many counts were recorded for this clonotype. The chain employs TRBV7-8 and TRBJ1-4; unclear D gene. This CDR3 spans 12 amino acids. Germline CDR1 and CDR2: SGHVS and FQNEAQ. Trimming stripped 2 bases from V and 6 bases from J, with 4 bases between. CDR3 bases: TGTGCCAGCAGCTTACAGGATGAAAAACTGTTTTTT. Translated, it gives CASSLQDEKLFF.

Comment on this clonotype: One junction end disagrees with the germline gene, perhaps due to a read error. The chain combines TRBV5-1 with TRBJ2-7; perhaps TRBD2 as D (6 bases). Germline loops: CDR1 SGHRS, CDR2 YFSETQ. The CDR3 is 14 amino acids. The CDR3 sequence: CASSVGDGGYEQYF. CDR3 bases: TGTGCCAGCAGCGTAGGTGACGGGGGTTACGAGCAGTACTTC.

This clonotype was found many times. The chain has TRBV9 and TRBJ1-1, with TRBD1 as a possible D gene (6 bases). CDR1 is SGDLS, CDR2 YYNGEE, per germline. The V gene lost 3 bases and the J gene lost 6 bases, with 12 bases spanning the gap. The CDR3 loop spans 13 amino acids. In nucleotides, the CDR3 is TGTGCCAGCAGCGCCACAGGGTCTCCTGAAGCTTTCTTT. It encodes CASSATGSPEAFF.

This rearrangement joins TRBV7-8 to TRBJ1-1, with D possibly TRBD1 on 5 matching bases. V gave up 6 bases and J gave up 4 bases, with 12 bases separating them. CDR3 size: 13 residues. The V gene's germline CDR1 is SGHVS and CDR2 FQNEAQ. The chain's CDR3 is CASRTDGGTEAFF. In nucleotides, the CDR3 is TGTGCCAGCAGGACGGACGGGGGCACTGAAGCTTTCTTT.

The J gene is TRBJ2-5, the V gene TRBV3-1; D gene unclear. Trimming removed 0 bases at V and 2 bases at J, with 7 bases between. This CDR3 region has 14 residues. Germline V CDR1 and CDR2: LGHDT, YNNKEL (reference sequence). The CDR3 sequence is CASSQDLAQETQYF. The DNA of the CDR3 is TGTGCCAGCAGCCAAGATCTGGCTCAAGAGACCCAGTACTTC.

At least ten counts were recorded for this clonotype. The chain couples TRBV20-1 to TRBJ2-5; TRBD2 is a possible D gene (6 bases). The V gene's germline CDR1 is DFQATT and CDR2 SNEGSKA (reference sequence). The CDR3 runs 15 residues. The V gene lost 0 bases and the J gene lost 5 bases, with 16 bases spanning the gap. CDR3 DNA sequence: TGCAGTGCTAGAGAGCGGACCACTAGCTGGGAGACCCAGTACTTC. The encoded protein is CSARERTTSWETQYF.

In DNA, the CDR3 is TGTGCCACCAGTGATTTGGTCTTCGATACGCAGTATTTT. This sequence encodes CATSDLVFDTQYF. The rearrangement links TRBV24-1 to TRBJ2-3; no firm D call. Germline V gene sequence: CDR1 KGHDR, CDR2 SFDVKD. This CDR3 has 13 residues. V dropped 0 bases and J dropped 6 bases, with 6 bases sitting between them.

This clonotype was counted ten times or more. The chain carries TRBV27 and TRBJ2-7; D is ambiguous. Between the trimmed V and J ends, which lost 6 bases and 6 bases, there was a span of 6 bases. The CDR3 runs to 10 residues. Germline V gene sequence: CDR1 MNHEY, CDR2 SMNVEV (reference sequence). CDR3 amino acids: CASSFPEQYF. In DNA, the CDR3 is TGTGCCAGCAGCTTCCCCGAGCAGTACTTC.

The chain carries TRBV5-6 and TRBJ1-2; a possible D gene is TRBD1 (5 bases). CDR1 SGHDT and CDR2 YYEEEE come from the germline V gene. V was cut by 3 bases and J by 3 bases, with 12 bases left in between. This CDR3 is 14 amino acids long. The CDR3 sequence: CASSSQGLDYGYTF. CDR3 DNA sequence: TGTGCCAGCAGCTCCCAGGGATTAGACTATGGCTACACCTTC.

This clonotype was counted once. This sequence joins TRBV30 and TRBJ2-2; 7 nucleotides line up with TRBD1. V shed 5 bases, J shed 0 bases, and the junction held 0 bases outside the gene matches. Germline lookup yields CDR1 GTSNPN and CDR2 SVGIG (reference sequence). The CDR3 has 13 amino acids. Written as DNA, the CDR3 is TGTGCCTGGGGGACAGCGAACACCGGGGAGCTGTTTTTT. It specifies CAWGTANTGELFF.

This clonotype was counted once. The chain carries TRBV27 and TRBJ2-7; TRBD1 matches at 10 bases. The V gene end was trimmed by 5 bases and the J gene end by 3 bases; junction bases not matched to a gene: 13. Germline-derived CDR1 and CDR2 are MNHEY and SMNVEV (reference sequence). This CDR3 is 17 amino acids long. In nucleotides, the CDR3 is TGTGCCAGCAGTCCACGGGACAGGGGTTTGGAGTTCTACGAGCAGTACTTC. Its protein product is CASSPRDRGLEFYEQYF.

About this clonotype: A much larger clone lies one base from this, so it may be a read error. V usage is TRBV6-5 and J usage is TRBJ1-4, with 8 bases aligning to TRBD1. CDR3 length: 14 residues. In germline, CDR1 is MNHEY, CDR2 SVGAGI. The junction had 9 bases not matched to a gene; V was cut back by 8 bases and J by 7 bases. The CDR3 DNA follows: TGTGCCAGCGGCTGGGCAGGGGGCCGTGAAAAACTGTTTTTT. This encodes CASGWAGGREKLFF.

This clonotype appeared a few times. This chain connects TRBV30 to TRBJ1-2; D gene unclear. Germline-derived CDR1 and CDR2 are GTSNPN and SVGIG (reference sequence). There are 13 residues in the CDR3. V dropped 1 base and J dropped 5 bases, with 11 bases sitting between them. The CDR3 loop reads CAWSATEIYGYTF. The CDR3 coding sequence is TGTGCCTGGAGTGCTACAGAAATATATGGCTACACCTTC.

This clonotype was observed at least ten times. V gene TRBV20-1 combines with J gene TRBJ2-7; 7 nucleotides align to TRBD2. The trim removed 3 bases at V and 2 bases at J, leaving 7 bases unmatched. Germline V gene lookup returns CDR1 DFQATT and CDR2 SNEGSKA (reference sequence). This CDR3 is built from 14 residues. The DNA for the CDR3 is TGCAGTGCTAGTCTTCCTAGCGGAGCCTACGAGCAGTACTTC. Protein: CSASLPSGAYEQYF.

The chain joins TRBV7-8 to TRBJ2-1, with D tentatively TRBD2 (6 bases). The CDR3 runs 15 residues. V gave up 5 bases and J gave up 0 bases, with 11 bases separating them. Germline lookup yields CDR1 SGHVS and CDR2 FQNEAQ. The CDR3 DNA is TGTGCCAGCAGCGAGGACGGGAGCTCCTACAATGAGCAGTTCTTC. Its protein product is CASSEDGSSYNEQFF.

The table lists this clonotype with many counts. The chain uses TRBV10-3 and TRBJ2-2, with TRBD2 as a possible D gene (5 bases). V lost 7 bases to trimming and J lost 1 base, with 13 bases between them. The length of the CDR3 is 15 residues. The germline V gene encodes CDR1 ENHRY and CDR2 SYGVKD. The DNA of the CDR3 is TGTGCCATCAACTCCGGAGGTGGGAACACCGGGGAGCTGTTTTTT. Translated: CAINSGGGNTGELFF.

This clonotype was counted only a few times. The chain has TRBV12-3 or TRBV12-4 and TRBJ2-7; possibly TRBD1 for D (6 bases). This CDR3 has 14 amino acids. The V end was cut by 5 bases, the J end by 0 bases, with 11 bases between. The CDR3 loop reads CASSDRSPSYEQYF. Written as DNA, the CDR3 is TGTGCCAGCAGTGACAGGTCTCCCTCCTACGAGCAGTACTTC.

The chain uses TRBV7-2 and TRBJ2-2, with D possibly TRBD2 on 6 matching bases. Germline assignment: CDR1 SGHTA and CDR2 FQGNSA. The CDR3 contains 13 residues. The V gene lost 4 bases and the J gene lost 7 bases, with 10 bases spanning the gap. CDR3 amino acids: CASSSPTSGELFF. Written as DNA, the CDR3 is TGTGCCAGCAGCTCCCCGACTAGCGGGGAGCTGTTTTTT.

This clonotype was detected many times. The CDR3 protein is CASSLSDMGVEQYF. CDR3 in DNA: TGTGCCAGCAGCTTATCGGACATGGGGGTCGAGCAGTACTTC. The J gene is TRBJ2-7, the V gene TRBV13; D assignment may be TRBD1 or TRBD2 (5 bases each). The CDR3 extends over 14 amino acids. V was pared by 2 bases and J by 6 bases, with 14 bases between. The germline V gene has CDR1 PRHDT and CDR2 FYEKMQ (reference sequence).

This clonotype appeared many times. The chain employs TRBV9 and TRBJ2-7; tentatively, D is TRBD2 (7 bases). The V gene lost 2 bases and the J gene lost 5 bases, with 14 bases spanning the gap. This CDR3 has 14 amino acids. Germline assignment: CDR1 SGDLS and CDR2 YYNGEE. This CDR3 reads CASSVARGGNEQYF. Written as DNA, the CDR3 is TGTGCCAGCAGCGTGGCCAGGGGAGGGAACGAGCAGTACTTC.

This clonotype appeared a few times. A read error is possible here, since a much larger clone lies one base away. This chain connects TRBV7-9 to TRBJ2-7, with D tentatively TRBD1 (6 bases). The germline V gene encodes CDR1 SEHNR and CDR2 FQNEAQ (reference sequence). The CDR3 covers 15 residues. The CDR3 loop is CVSSSTRDMTYEQYF. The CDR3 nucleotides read TGTGTCAGCAGCTCCACCCGGGACATGACCTACGAGCAGTACTTC.

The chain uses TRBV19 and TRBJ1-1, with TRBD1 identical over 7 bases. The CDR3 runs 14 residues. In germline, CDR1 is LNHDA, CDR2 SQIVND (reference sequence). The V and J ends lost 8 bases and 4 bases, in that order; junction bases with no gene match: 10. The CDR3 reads CASWGQGGGTEAFF. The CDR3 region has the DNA TGTGCCAGTTGGGGGCAGGGGGGTGGCACTGAAGCTTTCTTT.

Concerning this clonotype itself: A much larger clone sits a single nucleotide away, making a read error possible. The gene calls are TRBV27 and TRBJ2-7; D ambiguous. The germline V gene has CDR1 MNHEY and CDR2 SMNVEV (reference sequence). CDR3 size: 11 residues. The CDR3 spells CASSLSDERYF. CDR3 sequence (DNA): TGTGCCAGCAGTTTGAGCGACGAGCGGTACTTC.